This TCR beta chain is from a study of shared clonotypes between healthy human individuals. Study-wide results and caveats: Rarefaction revealed incomplete sorted-subset sequencing despite large depth.

The CDR3 sequence is 16 residues long. The germline V gene encodes CDR1 SGHRS and CDR2 YFSETQ. Between the trimmed V and J ends, which lost 6 bases and 0 bases, there was a span of 13 bases. The count of this clone is one. The antigen remains unidentified. Measured with immunoSEQ multiplex PCR; TCRdb has only the in-frame clones, and not every one. The sample shows 2,100,000 or so clones, approximately 94% of them seen only once. Sequenced sample: naive CD4+ T cells sorted from blood. Specified subset: CD45RA+ positively selected. This rearrangement joins TRBV5-1 to TRBJ2-6; D not certain. This TCR was sampled from a man between 18 and 35 years old in good health. The CDR3 sequence: CASTLIVGSGANVLTF. CDR3 in DNA: TGCGCCAGCACCCTGATAGTTGGCTCTGGGGCCAACGTCCTGACTTTC.